This T cell receptor beta chain was retrieved from a study of graft-versus-host responses after intestinal transplantation. About the study: All of the recipients had induction that used anti-thymocyte globulin, then tacrolimus and steroids for three to four years. Broader study findings: Recipient-marrow GvH clones were detected, some having first appeared in ileum or blood. There was an association between peak levels of circulating GvH clones and early post-transplant HvG declines.

Trimming stripped 4 bases from V and 0 bases from J, with 13 bases between. This CDR3 comprises 16 residues. Germline values: CDR1 MNHEY, CDR2 SMNVEV (reference sequence). With respect to this clone: Antigen: not known.

Here immunoSEQ multiplex PCR was the method, and the copy in TCRdb shows in-frame clones only, minus some. The repertoire has tens of thousands of clones, roughly 91% of them found once; the top ten carry roughly 0.35%. Sequencing used unstimulated CD4+ T cells sorted from spleen or lymph node cells, obtained before intestinal transplant. The clonotype originates from a human donor who received an intestinal transplant. The J gene is TRBJ1-5, the V gene TRBV27, with D possibly being TRBD1 (5 bases). CDR3 in amino acids: CASSSQGAYSNQPQHF. The CDR3 nucleotides read TGTGCCAGCAGTTCCCAAGGGGCCTATAGCAATCAGCCCCAGCATTTT.